Listed below are T cell receptor beta chains from one sample, sequenced in a study of metastatic and nonmetastatic thyroid tumors. TCRdb reanalyzed the PCR reads with MiXCR. The sample holds tens of thousands of clones, 15% to 20% seen once. Sequencing was performed on blood. These receptors were collected from a male donor with papillary thyroid cancer or a benign thyroid nodule (not recorded which). Some clones in this sample may be carry-over from other donors' samples. CDR3s include the opening cysteine and the closing phenylalanine or tryptophan. Each record gives: D gene, V gene, clone size, J gene, CDR3 DNA, CDR3 protein. A D gene is named only where the DNA matches it firmly. Clone sizes are given selectively: once, few, many, or a class where the clone is expanded.

d_gene: -; v_gene: TRBV2; abundance: many; j_gene: TRBJ1-3; CDR3nt: TGTGCCAGCAAAGAAGAAACCAGCTCTGGAAACACCATATATTTT; CDR3aa: CASKEETSSGNTIYF
d_gene: -; v_gene: TRBV30; abundance: -; j_gene: TRBJ1-6; CDR3nt: -; CDR3aa: CAWSVGVGSPIHF
d_gene: TRBD2; v_gene: TRBV28; abundance: many; j_gene: TRBJ2-3; CDR3nt: TGTGCCAGCAGAACTAGCGGGGCGCAGTCCTTGACAGATACGCAGTATTTT; CDR3aa: CASRTSGAQSLTDTQYF
d_gene: -; v_gene: TRBV20-1; abundance: many; j_gene: TRBJ2-1; CDR3nt: TGCAGTGCTAGGGCGGCGACGAATGAGCAGTTCTTC; CDR3aa: CSARAATNEQFF
d_gene: -; v_gene: TRBV4-2; abundance: -; j_gene: TRBJ2-1; CDR3nt: TGTGCCAGCAGCCACTACGGGGGGCGGGGTGGCTCCAATGAGCAGTTCTTC; CDR3aa: CASSHYGGRGGSNEQFF
d_gene: TRBD1; v_gene: TRBV18; abundance: many; j_gene: TRBJ2-1; CDR3nt: TGTGCCAGCTCACCCCAAGAGGGGGCCTCCAGGTTCTTC; CDR3aa: CASSPQEGASRFF
d_gene: -; v_gene: TRBV6-1; abundance: many; j_gene: TRBJ2-5; CDR3nt: TGTGCCAGCAGTGAAGGTGCGGGGAGGAGGGAGACCCAGTACTTC; CDR3aa: CASSEGAGRRETQYF
d_gene: -; v_gene: TRBV19; abundance: many; j_gene: TRBJ2-5; CDR3nt: TGTGCCAGTAGTAAAAGATCGGGTGAGACCCAGTACTTC; CDR3aa: CASSKRSGETQYF
d_gene: TRBD1; v_gene: TRBV27; abundance: few; j_gene: TRBJ2-2; CDR3nt: TGTGCCAGCAGTAAACAGGGGAACCCCCCAGAGAACACCGGGGAGCTGTTTTTT; CDR3aa: CASSKQGNPPENTGELFF
d_gene: -; v_gene: TRBV6-2/TRBV6-3; abundance: many; j_gene: TRBJ1-5; CDR3nt: TGTGCCAGCAGTTATCCCGACTGGGTGGGCAATCAGCCCCAGCATTTT; CDR3aa: CASSYPDWVGNQPQHF
d_gene: -; v_gene: TRBV2; abundance: few; j_gene: TRBJ2-3; CDR3nt: TGTGCCAGAAAGATACTAGGGAGCAAAGATACGCAGTATTTT; CDR3aa: CARKILGSKDTQYF
d_gene: -; v_gene: TRBV3-1; abundance: many; j_gene: TRBJ2-1; CDR3nt: TGTGCCAGCAGCCAAGATTGGAGTATGAGGTCCTACAATGAGCAGTTCTTC; CDR3aa: CASSQDWSMRSYNEQFF
d_gene: TRBD1; v_gene: TRBV6-1; abundance: many; j_gene: TRBJ2-6; CDR3nt: TGTGCCAGCGGGACAGGGGGCTCTGGGGCCAACGTCCTGACTTTC; CDR3aa: CASGTGGSGANVLTF
d_gene: TRBD1; v_gene: TRBV24-1; abundance: many; j_gene: TRBJ1-1; CDR3nt: TGTGCCACCAGTGGACAGGGGTACACTGAAGCTTTCTTT; CDR3aa: CATSGQGYTEAFF
d_gene: TRBD2; v_gene: TRBV30; abundance: -; j_gene: TRBJ2-2; CDR3nt: TGTGCCTGGAATGCCGGGACTAGCGGCGGGGAGCTGTTTTTT; CDR3aa: CAWNAGTSGGELFF
d_gene: TRBD2; v_gene: TRBV27; abundance: many; j_gene: TRBJ2-5; CDR3nt: TGTGCCAGCAGCCCTAGCGGGGGGGAGGGGACCCAGTACTTC; CDR3aa: CASSPSGGEGTQYF
d_gene: TRBD1; v_gene: TRBV4-2; abundance: many; j_gene: TRBJ1-5; CDR3nt: TGTGCCAGCAGCCCCAACACAGGACAGGGGGCTCAGCCCCAGCATTTT; CDR3aa: CASSPNTGQGAQPQHF
d_gene: TRBD2; v_gene: TRBV5-4; abundance: -; j_gene: TRBJ2-1; CDR3nt: TGTGCCAGCAGCTTGGGACTAGTTTTCGGGAGGATCAATGAGCAGTTCTTC; CDR3aa: CASSLGLVFGRINEQFF
d_gene: TRBD1; v_gene: TRBV7-2; abundance: many; j_gene: TRBJ2-3; CDR3nt: TGTGCCAGCAGCCATGACAGGGGTCGGGCAGATACGCAGTATTTT; CDR3aa: CASSHDRGRADTQYF
d_gene: -; v_gene: TRBV11-1; abundance: -; j_gene: TRBJ2-7; CDR3nt: TGTGCCAGCAGCCTGAGCTGGGAGCAGTACTTC; CDR3aa: CASSLSWEQYF
d_gene: -; v_gene: TRBV4-1; abundance: many; j_gene: TRBJ1-5; CDR3nt: TGCGCCAGCAGCCAAGACGGGGTTAACAATCAGCCCCAGCATTTT; CDR3aa: CASSQDGVNNQPQHF
d_gene: TRBD2; v_gene: TRBV6-1; abundance: many; j_gene: TRBJ2-3; CDR3nt: TGTGCCAGCAGTGGACTAGCGGGAGCAGATACGCAGTATTTT; CDR3aa: CASSGLAGADTQYF
d_gene: -; v_gene: TRBV24-1; abundance: many; j_gene: TRBJ2-4; CDR3nt: TGTGCCACCAGTGATGGAACTAGCTGGTTTCAGTACTTC; CDR3aa: CATSDGTSWFQYF
d_gene: -; v_gene: TRBV20-1; abundance: many; j_gene: TRBJ1-6; CDR3nt: TGCAGTGCTAGATTATCGACAGCTGATAATTCACCCCTCCACTTT; CDR3aa: CSARLSTADNSPLHF
d_gene: TRBD1; v_gene: TRBV6-5; abundance: many; j_gene: TRBJ1-2; CDR3nt: TGTGCCAGCAGTTATGGACAGGGTGACTATGGCTACACCTTC; CDR3aa: CASSYGQGDYGYTF
d_gene: -; v_gene: TRBV6-1; abundance: many; j_gene: TRBJ2-7; CDR3nt: TGTGCCAGCAGTTATCAGGGTATCGACGAGCAGTACTTC; CDR3aa: CASSYQGIDEQYF
d_gene: -; v_gene: TRBV20-1; abundance: -; j_gene: TRBJ2-7; CDR3nt: TGCAGCATCTACTCCGGGCGATCCTACGAGCAGTACTTC; CDR3aa: CSIYSGRSYEQYF
d_gene: -; v_gene: TRBV5-5; abundance: many; j_gene: TRBJ1-4; CDR3nt: TGTGCCAGCAGCTTGGCGGAAAGGTGGGAAAAACTGTTTTTT; CDR3aa: CASSLAERWEKLFF
d_gene: TRBD2; v_gene: TRBV6-1; abundance: many; j_gene: TRBJ2-5; CDR3nt: TGTGCCAGCAGGGTTAGCGGGGGGGTAGGGGAGACCCAGTACTTC; CDR3aa: CASRVSGGVGETQYF